This TCR beta chain appears in the sequencing data of a study of blood T cell repertoires in COVID-19. Across the study: PBMCs, B-cell-depleted T cells, or T cells provided the cDNA or gDNA that made up the material.

The CDR3 length is 12 residues. V dropped 1 base and J dropped 8 bases, with 8 bases sitting between them. Data came from immunoSEQ multiplex PCR; TCRdb stores just in-frame clones and leaves some out. In the table there are tens of thousands of clones, 79% of which are singletons. This TCR derives from a human donor in a cohort sampled during active COVID-19. Input material: peripheral blood. The chain has TRBV12-3 or TRBV12-4 and TRBJ1-2; unclear D gene. Written as DNA, the CDR3 is TGTGCCAGCAGTTTAGACGAGAGCGGCTACACCTTC. The encoded protein is CASSLDESGYTF.